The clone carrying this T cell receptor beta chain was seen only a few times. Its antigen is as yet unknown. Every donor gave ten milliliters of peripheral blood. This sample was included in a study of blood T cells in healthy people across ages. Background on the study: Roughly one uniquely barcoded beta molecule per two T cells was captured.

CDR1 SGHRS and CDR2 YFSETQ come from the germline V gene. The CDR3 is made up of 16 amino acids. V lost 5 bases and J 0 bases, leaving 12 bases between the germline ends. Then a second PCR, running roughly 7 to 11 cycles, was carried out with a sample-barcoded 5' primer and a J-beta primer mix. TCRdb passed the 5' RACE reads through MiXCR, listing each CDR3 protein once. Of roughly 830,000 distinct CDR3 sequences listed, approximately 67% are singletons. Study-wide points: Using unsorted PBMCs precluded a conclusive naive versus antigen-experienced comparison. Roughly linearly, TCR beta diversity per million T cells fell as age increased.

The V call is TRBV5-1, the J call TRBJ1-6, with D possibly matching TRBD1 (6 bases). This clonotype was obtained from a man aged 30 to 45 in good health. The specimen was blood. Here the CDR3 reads CASRALDSSYNSPLHF. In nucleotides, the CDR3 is TGCGCCAGCAGGGCACTGGACAGCTCCTATAATTCACCCCTCCACTTT.